The 15 T cell receptor beta chains listed next were all sequenced from one sample in a study of cytomegalovirus exposure and HLA in healthy donors. Primers included in the PCR were 60 Vbeta and 13 Jbeta primers. The table came from immunoSEQ multiplex PCR; TCRdb's copy has only in-frame clones and leaves some out. The table lists some 130,000 clones, 65% to 80% of them singletons. The material sequenced was PBMCs. These receptors originate from a human donor in good health.

V gene TRBV7-8 combines with J gene TRBJ1-2, with a weak D call TRBD1 (6 bases). V was pared by 6 bases and J by 4 bases, with 15 bases between. CDR1 and CDR2 from the germline V gene are SGHVS and FQNEAQ. The CDR3 is made up of 14 amino acids. The CDR3 here is CASSSTRTAYGYTF. The CDR3 region has the DNA TGTGCCAGCAGTTCAACCCGGACAGCCTATGGCTACACCTTC.

The chain has TRBV27 and TRBJ2-5; D perhaps matches TRBD1 (6 bases). CDR3 length: 13 amino acids. Looked up from germline, CDR1 is MNHEY and CDR2 is SMNVEV (reference sequence). Trimming stripped 6 bases from V and 7 bases from J, with 15 bases between. The chain's CDR3 is CASSWTAPGTQYF. The CDR3 DNA reads TGTGCCAGCAGCTGGACAGCCCCCGGGACCCAGTACTTC.

J is TRBJ1-6 and V is TRBV4-1; tentative D call: TRBD1 (5 bases). Trimming removed 4 bases at V and 7 bases at J, with 11 bases between. Germline V gene lookup returns CDR1 MGHRA and CDR2 YSYEKL. CDR3 length: 14 amino acids. The DNA for the CDR3 is TGCGCCAGCAGCCCAGGGTTTGGGAATTCACCCCTCCACTTT. Protein: CASSPGFGNSPLHF.

The chain carries TRBV6-6 and TRBJ2-7; TRBD1 is a possible D gene (6 bases). Germline V gene data show CDR1 as MNHNY and CDR2 as SVGAGI (reference sequence). The CDR3 has 15 residues. Trimming removed 4 bases from V and 3 bases from J, with 16 bases in between. Here the CDR3 reads CASSSQGRGNYEQYF. CDR3 in DNA: TGTGCCAGCAGTTCCCAGGGCAGGGGTAACTACGAGCAGTACTTC.

The rearrangement joins TRBV9 to TRBJ2-2; the match to TRBD2 covers 8 bases. V lost 7 bases and J lost 6; bases outside the gene matches: 14. This CDR3 is built from 16 residues. Germline V gene data show CDR1 as SGDLS and CDR2 as YYNGEE. CDR3 residues: CASRVSGGGSPGELFF. CDR3 in DNA: TGTGCCAGCCGTGTTAGTGGCGGGGGGAGTCCCGGGGAGCTGTTTTTT.

V is TRBV2 and J is TRBJ1-2; 8 bases line up with TRBD1. The CDR3 is 13 amino acids. Germline V gives CDR1 SNHLY, CDR2 FYNNEI. After removal of 6 bases from V and 3 bases from J, the junction contained 3 bases not matched to a gene. The CDR3 protein is CASSPGQDYGYTF. CDR3 sequence (DNA): TGTGCCAGCAGCCCGGGACAGGACTATGGCTACACCTTC.

The chain is built from TRBV10-2 and TRBJ2-7; D may be TRBD2 (6 bases). Germline V lookup: CDR1 WSHSY, CDR2 SAAADI. The V end was cut by 2 bases, the J end by 5 bases, with 10 bases between. CDR3 size: 13 residues. The CDR3 reads CASSEPEGHEQYF. The CDR3 DNA reads as TGCGCCAGCAGTGAGCCGGAGGGGCACGAGCAGTACTTC.

This chain uses TRBV4-2 with TRBJ2-2; no clear D. The germline V gene has CDR1 LGHNA and CDR2 YNFKEQ. This CDR3 spans 19 amino acids. Trimming pared 0 bases from V and 0 bases from J, leaving 17 bases between. The CDR3 sequence is CASSQDGAWQASNTGELFF. Written as DNA, the CDR3 is TGTGCCAGCAGCCAAGATGGTGCATGGCAGGCATCGAACACCGGGGAGCTGTTTTTT.

This chain uses TRBV4-2 with TRBJ1-5; the D gene is possibly TRBD1 (5 bases). The CDR3 runs to 15 residues. Germline assignment: CDR1 LGHNA and CDR2 YNFKEQ. The germline V and J ends were trimmed by 1 base and 7 bases, with 14 bases remaining between them. CDR3 bases: TGTGCCAGCAGCCAAGGTGGGGCCGGGGGGCAGCCCCAGCATTTT. Its protein product is CASSQGGAGGQPQHF.

In this sample, this clone turned up once. J is TRBJ2-1 and V is TRBV7-8; no clear D gene. This CDR3 region has 17 residues. The V end was cut by 5 bases, the J end by 2 bases, with 19 bases between. Germline V gene lookup returns CDR1 SGHVS and CDR2 FQNEAQ. The DNA of the CDR3 is TGTGCCAGCAGCCAAGGCTCAGGCTCCTCCCCCTACAATGAGCAGTTCTTC. It codes for CASSQGSGSSPYNEQFF.

As concerns this clone: Sequence at one end of the junction differs from germline and may be a read error. The sample has other DNA sequences that encode this CDR3 too. The gene calls are TRBV7-3 and TRBJ1-1; weak D call: TRBD1 (5 bases). The CDR3 contains 15 residues. Germline CDR1 and CDR2: SGHTA and FQGTGA. The chain's CDR3 is CASSLTGRVNTEAFF. The DNA for the CDR3 is TGCGCCAGCAGCTTAACGGGCAGGGTAAACACTGAAGCTTTCTTT.

This chain joins TRBV27 and TRBJ2-7; D gene uncertain. This CDR3 contains 13 residues. Germline V gives CDR1 MNHEY, CDR2 SMNVEV (reference sequence). The V gene lost 3 bases and the J gene lost 2 bases, with 8 bases spanning the gap. CDR3 sequence (DNA): TGTGCCAGCAGTTTTCCGGGTACCTACGAGCAGTACTTC. Amino acids: CASSFPGTYEQYF.

Remarks on this clone: One end of the junction fails to match germline, which may point to a read error. Other DNA sequences from this sample encode an identical CDR3 as well. The chain links TRBV5-1 to TRBJ2-5; TRBD1 aligns across 7 bases. The germline V gene has CDR1 SGHRS and CDR2 YFSETQ. CDR3 length equals 15 residues. CDR3 bases: TGTGCCAGCAGCTTGGCGACAGGGCCTGAGGAGACCCAGTACTTC. Residues: CASSLATGPEETQYF.

The genes are TRBV4-1 and TRBJ2-7, with D possibly TRBD1 on 6 matching bases. The CDR3 has 15 residues. Germline V gene sequence: CDR1 MGHRA, CDR2 YSYEKL. The germline V and J ends were trimmed by 1 base and 0 bases, with 10 bases remaining between them. CDR3 loop: CASSQVPGASYEQYF. CDR3 bases: TGCGCCAGCAGCCAAGTGCCAGGGGCCTCCTACGAGCAGTACTTC.

The rearrangement uses TRBV28 and TRBJ2-3; 8 positions agree with TRBD2. This CDR3 has 15 amino acids. V gave up 3 bases and J gave up 5 bases; unmatched junction bases: 7. Per germline, CDR1 MDHEN and CDR2 SYDVKM. The CDR3 protein is CASSFGTREGDTQYF. The CDR3, as DNA: TGTGCCAGCAGTTTTGGGACTCGGGAGGGAGATACGCAGTATTTT.